A selection of T cell receptor beta chains follows, all from one sample in a study of control samples from healthy donors and cancer patients. Method: immunoSEQ multiplex PCR; TCRdb's copy keeps in-frame clones and lacks some. Seen here are 100,000 or so clones, approximately 81% observed once, and the top ten hold roughly a tenth. Sequenced sample: blood. Every receptor here comes from a woman in her twenties or thirties in good health. CDR3s include the opening cysteine and the closing phenylalanine or tryptophan. D genes are given only for firm matches. Expanded clones get a size class; other rows say once, few or many, or leave the size out.

V,size,J,D,DNA,CDR3
TRBV6-6,once,TRBJ2-5,TRBD1,TGTGCCAGCAGCAAACAGGGGAACCAAGAGACCCAGTACTTC,CASSKQGNQETQYF
TRBV11-2,few,TRBJ2-7,TRBD1,TGTGCCAGCAGCTTGGGGACAGGGACGTACGAGCAGTACTTC,CASSLGTGTYEQYF
TRBV5-6,-,TRBJ1-1,-,TGTGCCAGCAGCTTTGGGGGGAACACTGAAGCTTTCTTT,CASSFGGNTEAFF
TRBV2,few,TRBJ2-3,-,TGTGCCAGCAGTGTGTCCCCAATTCAGTATTTT,CASSVSPIQYF
TRBV28,-,TRBJ2-2,-,TGTGCCAGCAGTTTTGGGATCACCGGGGAGCTGTTTTTT,CASSFGITGELFF
TRBV30,once,TRBJ1-2,-,TGTGCCTGGAGCAGGGGTCGAGACTATGGCTACACCTTC,CAWSRGRDYGYTF
TRBV5-4,-,TRBJ1-2,-,TGTGCCAGCAGCTCCCTTGGGGGGGCGAGGGGCTACACCTTC,CASSSLGGARGYTF
TRBV12-5,-,TRBJ1-2,-,TGTGCTAGTGCTCCATCCGCGGGGAAAAGCTATGGCTACACCTTC,CASAPSAGKSYGYTF
TRBV27,-,TRBJ1-4,TRBD1,TGTGCCAGCCGCAGGACAGGGTCTAATGAAAAACTGTTTTTT,CASRRTGSNEKLFF
TRBV7-2,-,TRBJ1-4,-,TGTGCCAGCAGCTTAGTATCGGGGTCCTTTAATGAAAAACTGTTTTTT,CASSLVSGSFNEKLFF
TRBV4-3,-,TRBJ2-1,-,TGCGCCAGCAGCCAAGATACGACTGTTCGGGATGAGCAGTTCTTC,CASSQDTTVRDEQFF
TRBV7-8,-,TRBJ2-7,-,TGTGCCAGCAGCTTAGTTGGGCGGGAGCAGTACTTC,CASSLVGREQYF
TRBV5-1,few,TRBJ2-1,TRBD1,TGCGCCAGCAGCTTATCCGGGACAGGGAACAATGAGCAGTTCTTC,CASSLSGTGNNEQFF
TRBV12-5,-,TRBJ2-5,TRBD1,TGTGCTAGTGGTTTTGCCCAGACAGGGGGCAATACGCCCCAGTACTTC,CASGFAQTGGNTPQYF